This TCR beta chain stems from a study of shared clonotypes between healthy human individuals. Only in-frame clones appear in the TCRdb table, and some are missing; sequencing was by immunoSEQ multiplex PCR. Among hundreds of thousands of clones listed, around 78% were seen once. The ends were cut back, 5 bases at V and 1 base at J, with 5 bases in the middle. The CDR3 covers 12 residues. Germline loops: CDR1 GTSNPN, CDR2 SVGIG (reference sequence). The chain joins TRBV30 to TRBJ1-4; no firm D call. The specimen sequenced was PBMCs. The origin of this receptor is a woman aged 40 to 50 in good health. Some clones in this sample may be carry-over from other donors' samples. In DNA, the CDR3 is TGTGCCTGGCAGCTAACTAATGAAAAACTGTTTTTT. Amino acids: CAWQLTNEKLFF.